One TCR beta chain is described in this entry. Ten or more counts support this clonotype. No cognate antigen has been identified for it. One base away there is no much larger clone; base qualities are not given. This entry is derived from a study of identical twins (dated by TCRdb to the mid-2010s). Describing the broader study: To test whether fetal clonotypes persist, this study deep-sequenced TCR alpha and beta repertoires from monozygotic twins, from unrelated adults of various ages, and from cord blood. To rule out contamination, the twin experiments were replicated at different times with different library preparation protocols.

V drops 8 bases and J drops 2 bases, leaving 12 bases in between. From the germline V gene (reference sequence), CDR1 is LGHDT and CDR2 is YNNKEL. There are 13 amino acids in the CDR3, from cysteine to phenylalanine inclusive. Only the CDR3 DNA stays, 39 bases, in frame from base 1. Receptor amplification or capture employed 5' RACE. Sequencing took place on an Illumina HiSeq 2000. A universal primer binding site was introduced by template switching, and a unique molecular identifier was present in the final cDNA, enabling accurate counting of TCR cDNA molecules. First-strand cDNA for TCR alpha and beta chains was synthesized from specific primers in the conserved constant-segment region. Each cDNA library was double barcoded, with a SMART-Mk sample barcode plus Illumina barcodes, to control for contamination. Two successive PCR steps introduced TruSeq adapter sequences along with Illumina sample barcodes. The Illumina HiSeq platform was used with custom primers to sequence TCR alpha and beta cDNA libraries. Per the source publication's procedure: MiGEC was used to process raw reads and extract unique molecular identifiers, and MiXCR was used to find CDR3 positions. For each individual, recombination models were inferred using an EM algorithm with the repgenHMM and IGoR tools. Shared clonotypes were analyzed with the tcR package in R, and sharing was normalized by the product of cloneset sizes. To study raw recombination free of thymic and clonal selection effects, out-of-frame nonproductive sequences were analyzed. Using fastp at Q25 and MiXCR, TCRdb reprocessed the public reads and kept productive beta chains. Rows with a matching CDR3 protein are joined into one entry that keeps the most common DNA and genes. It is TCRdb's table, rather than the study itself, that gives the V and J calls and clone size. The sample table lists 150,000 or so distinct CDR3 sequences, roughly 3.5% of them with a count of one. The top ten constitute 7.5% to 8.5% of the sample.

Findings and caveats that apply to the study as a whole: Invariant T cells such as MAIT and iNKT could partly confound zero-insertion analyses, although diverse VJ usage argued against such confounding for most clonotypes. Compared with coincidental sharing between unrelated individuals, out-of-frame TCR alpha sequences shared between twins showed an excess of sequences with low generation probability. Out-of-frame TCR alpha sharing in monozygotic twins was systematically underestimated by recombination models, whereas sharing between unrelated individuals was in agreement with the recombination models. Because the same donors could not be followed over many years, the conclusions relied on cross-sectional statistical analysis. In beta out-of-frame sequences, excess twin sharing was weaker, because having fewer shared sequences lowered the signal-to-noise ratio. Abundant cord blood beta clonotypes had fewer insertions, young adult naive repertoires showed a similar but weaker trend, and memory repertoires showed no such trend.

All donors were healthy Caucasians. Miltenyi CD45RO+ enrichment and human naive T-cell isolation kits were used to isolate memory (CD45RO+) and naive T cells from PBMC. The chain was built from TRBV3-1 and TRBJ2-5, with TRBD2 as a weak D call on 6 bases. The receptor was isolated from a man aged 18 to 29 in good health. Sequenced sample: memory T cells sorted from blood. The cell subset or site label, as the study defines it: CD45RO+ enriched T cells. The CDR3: CASRRTIQETQYF. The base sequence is TGTGCCAGCCGCCGGACTATACAAGAGACCCAGTACTTC.